Listed below are T cell receptor beta chains from one sample, sequenced in a study of blood T cell repertoires in COVID-19. Produced via immunoSEQ multiplex PCR; TCRdb's table is partial and in-frame only. This table holds a few hundred thousand clones, around 85% found once. The sample comprised peripheral blood. The receptors originated from a man aged 55-75 years with acute or convalescent COVID-19. The CDR3 runs from the conserved cysteine through the conserved F or W. The D gene is left open where the match is weak. Clone sizes are given selectively: once, few, many, or a class where the clone is expanded.

v_call: TRBV2; clone_size: -; j_call: TRBJ1-1; d_call: -; cdr3_nt: TGTGCCAGCAATGCCCTTGGGGGGGCTAGCATGAACACTGAAGCTTTCTTT; cdr3_aa: CASNALGGASMNTEAFF
v_call: TRBV5-4; clone_size: many; j_call: TRBJ1-5; d_call: -; cdr3_nt: TGTGCCAGCAGCTTAGGGGCAGGGCCGAATCAGCCCCAGCATTTT; cdr3_aa: CASSLGAGPNQPQHF
v_call: TRBV6-2/TRBV6-3; clone_size: -; j_call: TRBJ2-7; d_call: -; cdr3_nt: TGTGCCAGCAGTCTCGCGGGGGAGCAGTACTTC; cdr3_aa: CASSLAGEQYF
v_call: TRBV7-3; clone_size: -; j_call: TRBJ2-3; d_call: TRBD2; cdr3_nt: TGTGCCAGCAGCTTTAATGCGGGAGGGACAGATACGCAGTATTTT; cdr3_aa: CASSFNAGGTDTQYF
v_call: TRBV7-8; clone_size: -; j_call: TRBJ2-7; d_call: -; cdr3_nt: TGTGCCAGCAGCTGGCGGGGAACCTACGAGCAGTACTTC; cdr3_aa: CASSWRGTYEQYF
v_call: TRBV19; clone_size: -; j_call: TRBJ1-2; d_call: -; cdr3_nt: TGTGCCAGTAGTATCCGGGTCCCCGGGATCTATGGCTACACCTTC; cdr3_aa: CASSIRVPGIYGYTF
v_call: TRBV19; clone_size: once; j_call: TRBJ1-5; d_call: -; cdr3_nt: TGTGCCAGTAGTTCGGGGGATTCACCAAGGCCCCAGCATTTT; cdr3_aa: CASSSGDSPRPQHF
v_call: TRBV7-2; clone_size: -; j_call: TRBJ2-3; d_call: TRBD2; cdr3_nt: TGTGCCAGCAGCTTTCAGGGACTAGCGGAAGATACGCAGTATTTT; cdr3_aa: CASSFQGLAEDTQYF
v_call: TRBV11-3; clone_size: -; j_call: TRBJ2-3; d_call: -; cdr3_nt: TGTGCCAGCAGCTTAGAGGGGGCAGACCCAGATACGCAGTATTTT; cdr3_aa: CASSLEGADPDTQYF
v_call: TRBV6-5; clone_size: -; j_call: TRBJ1-6; d_call: TRBD1; cdr3_nt: TGTGCCAGCGGGACAGGGAATAATTCACCCCTCCACTTT; cdr3_aa: CASGTGNNSPLHF
v_call: TRBV5-1; clone_size: -; j_call: TRBJ1-5; d_call: -; cdr3_nt: TGCGCCAGCAGCTTGGTAGGGGGAAATCAGCCCCAGCATTTT; cdr3_aa: CASSLVGGNQPQHF
v_call: TRBV7-2; clone_size: once; j_call: TRBJ2-4; d_call: TRBD2; cdr3_nt: TGTGCCAGCAGCCCGGGCGTTGGCGGGAGGGCCTACATTCAGTACTTC; cdr3_aa: CASSPGVGGRAYIQYF
v_call: TRBV5-1; clone_size: -; j_call: TRBJ2-7; d_call: TRBD2; cdr3_nt: TGCGCCAGCAGCCCCCCGAGGGCTAGCGGGAGCTCCTACGAGCAGTACTTC; cdr3_aa: CASSPPRASGSSYEQYF
v_call: TRBV28; clone_size: -; j_call: TRBJ1-3; d_call: -; cdr3_nt: TGTGCCAGCACCCTGGGGGCCCCAGGAAACACCATATATTTT; cdr3_aa: CASTLGAPGNTIYF
v_call: TRBV4-3; clone_size: -; j_call: TRBJ1-4; d_call: -; cdr3_nt: TGCGCCAGCAGCGCGACAGTTTATAATGAAAAACTGTTTTTT; cdr3_aa: CASSATVYNEKLFF
v_call: TRBV9; clone_size: -; j_call: TRBJ1-3; d_call: -; cdr3_nt: TGTGCCAGCAGCCGCGAACCAGGAGGAGGAAACACCATATATTTT; cdr3_aa: CASSREPGGGNTIYF